One sample yielded the 13 T cell receptor beta chains listed below, sequenced in a study of vaccination and CD4 T cells after COVID-19. As for treatment: approximately 9-day PBMC culture with coronavirus spike peptide pools or control peptides (ViraFEST assay). The Oncomine TCR Beta short-read assay generated sequence data from the DNA of cultured CD4+ T cells. In TCRdb, the PCR reads were re-called with MiXCR into one record per CDR3 protein. The sample shows some 4,000 distinct CDR3 sequences, 40% to 45% of them seen only once. These receptors' antigens are unknown. Sample: CD4+ T cells from blood, cultured in vitro. The receptors shown here come from a human donor who had recovered from COVID-19.

This clonotype was detected only a few times. The genes are TRBV7-2 and TRBJ2-3, with D tentatively TRBD2 (6 bases). There are 15 residues in the CDR3. Trimming took 4 bases from V and 0 from J, leaving 11 bases between them. Germline V CDR1 and CDR2: SGHTA, FQGNSA. The chain's CDR3 is CASSSTSSSTDTQYF. CDR3 DNA: TGTGCCAGCAGCTCCACTAGCTCTAGCACAGATACGCAGTATTTT.

The chain links TRBV14 to TRBJ2-7; D uncertain. This CDR3 is built from 14 residues. V was cut by 3 bases and J by 1 base, with 10 bases left in between. The V gene's germline CDR1 is SGHDN and CDR2 FVKESK. For the CDR3, the DNA is TGTGCCAGCAGCCATTGGCGCAGTTCCTACGAGCAGTACTTC. It yields the protein CASSHWRSSYEQYF.

The table lists this clonotype with a few counts. The chain carries TRBV20-1 and TRBJ2-1, with 8 bases matching TRBD2. Trimming took 5 bases from V and 3 from J; bases not matched to a gene: 6. The CDR3 length is 14 residues. The germline gives CDR1 DFQATT, CDR2 SNEGSKA (reference sequence). CDR3 region: CSALAGTIYNEQFF. The CDR3 coding sequence is TGCAGTGCTTTAGCGGGGACGATCTACAATGAGCAGTTCTTC.

V and J are TRBV5-4 and TRBJ1-6, with 7 bases aligning to TRBD1. Losses at the gene ends were 3 bases for V and 2 bases for J; bases not matched to a gene: 8. The CDR3 has 17 residues. Germline V gene sequence: CDR1 SGHNT, CDR2 YYREEE (reference sequence). The CDR3 DNA reads TGTGCCAGCAGCTCGTCTAGTGGACAGGCCTATAATTCACCCCTCCACTTT. It translates to CASSSSSGQAYNSPLHF. The complete variable domain, with remaining parts taken from reference TRBV5-4 and TRBJ1-6, reads ETGVTQSPTHLIKTRGQQVTLRCSSQSGHNTVSWYQQALGQGPQFIFQYYREEENGRGNFPPRFSGLQFPNYSSELNVNALELDDSALYLCASSSSSGQAYNSPLHFGNGTRLTVT.

This chain joins TRBV2 and TRBJ2-7; 10 bases are a match to TRBD2. V gave up 5 bases and J gave up 3 bases; unmatched junction bases: 7. The CDR3 loop spans 15 amino acids. The germline gives CDR1 SNHLY, CDR2 FYNNEI. The CDR3 coding sequence is TGTGCCAGCAGTCCTAGGACTAGCGGCCGCTACGAGCAGTACTTC. Protein product: CASSPRTSGRYEQYF. Full variable domain (rest looked up from reference TRBV2 and TRBJ2-7): EPEVTQTPSHQVTQMGQEVILRCVPISNHLYFYWYRQILGQKVEFLVSFYNNEISEKSEIFDDQFSVERPDGSNFTLKIRSTKLEDSAMYFCASSPRTSGRYEQYFGPGTRLTVT.

The chain uses TRBV24-1 and TRBJ2-1, with 8 positions matching TRBD1. After removal of 5 bases from V and 5 bases from J, the junction contained 7 bases not matched to a gene. The CDR3 contains 15 residues. Per germline, CDR1 KGHDR and CDR2 SFDVKD. This chain's CDR3 is CATSAATGDHNEQFF. For the CDR3, the DNA is TGTGCCACCAGTGCCGCGACAGGGGACCACAATGAGCAGTTCTTC.

There are a few counts of this clonotype. The CDR3 DNA reads as TGCAGTGCTAGCCAGGCCTTAATCGATGGCTACACCTTC. Protein sequence: CSASQALIDGYTF. The chain joins TRBV20-1 to TRBJ1-2; D gene uncertain. V was pared by 3 bases and J by 6 bases, with 14 bases between. Germline assignment: CDR1 DFQATT and CDR2 SNEGSKA (reference sequence). CDR3 length: 13 amino acids.

This clonotype is classed as large. The rearrangement uses TRBV2 and TRBJ1-5; D perhaps matches TRBD1 (6 bases). CDR1 is SNHLY and CDR2 is FYNNEI in the germline V gene. Trimming removed 4 bases at V and 6 bases at J, with 13 bases between. The CDR3 has 14 amino acids. The CDR3 DNA is TGTGCCAGCAGTGGTAGGGGGGCCGGTCAGCCCCAGCATTTT. Amino acid sequence: CASSGRGAGQPQHF.

As concerns this clonotype: Compared with germline, one end of the junction differs, possibly owing to a read error. In DNA, the CDR3 is TGTGCCACCAGCAGACCTAACTACCATGAGCAGTTCTTC. It translates to CATSRPNYHEQFF. The gene calls are TRBV15 and TRBJ2-1, with D uncertain. The germline CDR1 and CDR2 sequences are LNHNV and YYDKDF (reference sequence). The CDR3 contains 13 residues.

Only a few counts were recorded for this clonotype. The rearrangement links TRBV27 to TRBJ1-2; 7 nucleotides match TRBD1. The germline gives CDR1 MNHEY, CDR2 SMNVEV (reference sequence). The ends lost 5 bases at V and 8 bases at J; junction bases unmatched: 5. The CDR3 has 12 residues. For the CDR3, the DNA is TGTGCCAGCAGTAACACAGGGGCCGGCTACACCTTC. Its protein is CASSNTGAGYTF.

This clonotype occurred a few times. The chain employs TRBV27 and TRBJ2-3; D remains unclear. This CDR3 is built from 12 residues. Trimming pared 8 bases from V and 7 bases from J, leaving 13 bases between. Germline V gene lookup returns CDR1 MNHEY and CDR2 SMNVEV (reference sequence). The CDR3 DNA follows: TGTGCCAGCGCTCCCACCGGACATACGCAGTATTTT. Protein product: CASAPTGHTQYF.

The chain joins TRBV5-1 to TRBJ2-7; D may match TRBD1 or TRBD2 (6 bases each). The CDR3 sequence is 15 residues long. Germline CDR1 is SGHRS and CDR2 is YFSETQ. V was trimmed by 7 bases and J by 3 bases, leaving 20 bases between them. The CDR3 region has the DNA TGCGCCAGCTCCATTGGGGCCGGGGGCATCTACGAGCAGTACTTC. Translation gives CASSIGAGGIYEQYF.

This clonotype appeared a few times. This chain links TRBV7-2 with TRBJ2-7; 7 nucleotides line up with TRBD2. V was pared by 1 base and J by 6 bases, with 3 bases of the junction left unmatched. CDR3 length: 13 amino acids. Germline V gene data show CDR1 as SGHTA and CDR2 as FQGNSA. CDR3 DNA sequence: TGTGCCAGCAGCTTAGTGTCTAGCGGCGAGCAGTACTTC. Translated, it gives CASSLVSSGEQYF.